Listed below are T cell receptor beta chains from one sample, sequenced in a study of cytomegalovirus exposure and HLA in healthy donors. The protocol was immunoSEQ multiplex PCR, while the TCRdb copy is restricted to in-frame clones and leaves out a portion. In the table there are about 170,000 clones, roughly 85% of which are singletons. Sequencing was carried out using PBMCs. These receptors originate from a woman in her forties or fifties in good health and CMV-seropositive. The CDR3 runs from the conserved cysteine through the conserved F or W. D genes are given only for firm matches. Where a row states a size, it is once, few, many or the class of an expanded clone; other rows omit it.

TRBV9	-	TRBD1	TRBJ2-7	CASSVTGTAYEQYF	TGTGCCAGCAGCGTAACCGGGACAGCCTACGAGCAGTACTTC
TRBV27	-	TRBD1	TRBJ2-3	CASIRTGVGTDTQYF	TGTGCCAGCATAAGGACAGGGGTGGGCACAGATACGCAGTATTTT
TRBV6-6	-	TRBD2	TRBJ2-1	CASSLLREAGVEQFF	TGTGCCAGCAGTCTCCTAAGAGAAGCGGGAGTTGAGCAGTTCTTC
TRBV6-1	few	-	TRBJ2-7	CASSSYVSYEQYF	TGTGCCAGCAGTTCTTACGTGAGCTACGAGCAGTACTTC
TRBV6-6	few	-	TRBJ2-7	CASSLGTSYEQYF	TGTGCCAGCAGCCTCGGGACATCCTACGAGCAGTACTTC
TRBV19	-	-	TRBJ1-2	CASSTGQRDYTF	TGTGCCAGTAGTACGGGACAACGCGACTACACCTTC
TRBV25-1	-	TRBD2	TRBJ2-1	CASSAGLAGGEDEQFF	TGTGCCAGCAGTGCGGGACTAGCGGGCGGAGAGGATGAGCAGTTCTTC
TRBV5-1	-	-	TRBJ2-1	CASSQRTGFGEQFF	TGCGCCAGCAGCCAACGGACGGGGTTTGGTGAGCAGTTCTTC
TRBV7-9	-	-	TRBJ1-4	CAAGGGSNEKLFF	TGTGCCGCTGGTGGCGGGTCTAATGAAAAACTGTTTTTT
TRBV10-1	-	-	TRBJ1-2	CASRRTAALWTYGYTF	TGCGCCAGCAGGAGGACAGCCGCGCTTTGGACCTATGGCTACACCTTC
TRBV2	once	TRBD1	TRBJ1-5	CASTPTGGSNQPQHF	TGTGCCAGCACGCCGACAGGGGGCTCAAATCAGCCCCAGCATTTT
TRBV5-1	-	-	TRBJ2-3	CASSLSGRDTDTQYF	TGCGCCAGCAGCTTGAGTGGCAGGGACACAGATACGCAGTATTTT
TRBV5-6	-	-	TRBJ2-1	CASSLVPGDTYNEQFF	TGTGCCAGCAGCTTGGTTCCTGGTGACACCTACAATGAGCAGTTCTTC
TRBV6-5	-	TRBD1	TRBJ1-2	CASSRGDRVNYGYTF	TGTGCCAGCAGTCGGGGGGACAGGGTCAACTATGGCTACACCTTC
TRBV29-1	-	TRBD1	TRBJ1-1	CSVSPRLTGSTEAFF	TGCAGCGTTTCGCCGAGACTGACAGGGTCCACTGAAGCTTTCTTT